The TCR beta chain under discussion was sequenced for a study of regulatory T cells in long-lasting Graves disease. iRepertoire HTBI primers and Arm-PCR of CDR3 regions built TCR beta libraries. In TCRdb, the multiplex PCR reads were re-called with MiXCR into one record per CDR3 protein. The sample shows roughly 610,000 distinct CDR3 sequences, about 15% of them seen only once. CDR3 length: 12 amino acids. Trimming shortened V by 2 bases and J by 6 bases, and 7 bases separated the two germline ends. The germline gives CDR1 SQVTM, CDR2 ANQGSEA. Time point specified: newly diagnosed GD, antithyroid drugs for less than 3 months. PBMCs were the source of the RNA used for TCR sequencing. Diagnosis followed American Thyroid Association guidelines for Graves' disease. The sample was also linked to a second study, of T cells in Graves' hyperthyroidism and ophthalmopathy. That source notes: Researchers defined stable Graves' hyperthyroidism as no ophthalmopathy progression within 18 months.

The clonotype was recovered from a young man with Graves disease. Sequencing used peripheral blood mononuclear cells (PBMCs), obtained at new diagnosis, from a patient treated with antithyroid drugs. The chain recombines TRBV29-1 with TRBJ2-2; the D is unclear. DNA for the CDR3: TGCAGCGTTGAACCAATACCCGGGGAGCTGTTTTTT. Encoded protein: CSVEPIPGELFF.